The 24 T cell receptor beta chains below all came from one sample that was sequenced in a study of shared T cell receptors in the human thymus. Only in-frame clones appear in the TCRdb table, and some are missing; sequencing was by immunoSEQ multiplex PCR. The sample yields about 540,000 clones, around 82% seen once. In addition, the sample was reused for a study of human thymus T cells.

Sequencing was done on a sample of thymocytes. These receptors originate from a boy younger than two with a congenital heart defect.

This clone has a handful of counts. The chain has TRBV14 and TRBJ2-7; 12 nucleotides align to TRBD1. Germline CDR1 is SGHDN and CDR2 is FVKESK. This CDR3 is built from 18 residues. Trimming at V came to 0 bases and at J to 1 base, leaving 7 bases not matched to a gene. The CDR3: CASSQDRDRGRQSYEQYF. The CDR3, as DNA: TGTGCCAGCAGCCAAGATCGGGACAGGGGGCGGCAATCCTACGAGCAGTACTTC. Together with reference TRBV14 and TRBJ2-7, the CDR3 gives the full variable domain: EAGVTQFPSHSVIEKGQTVTLRCDPISGHDNLYWYRRVMGKEIKFLLHFVKESKQDESGMPNNRFLAERTGGTYSTLKVQPAELEDSGVYFCASSQDRDRGRQSYEQYFGPGTRLTVT.

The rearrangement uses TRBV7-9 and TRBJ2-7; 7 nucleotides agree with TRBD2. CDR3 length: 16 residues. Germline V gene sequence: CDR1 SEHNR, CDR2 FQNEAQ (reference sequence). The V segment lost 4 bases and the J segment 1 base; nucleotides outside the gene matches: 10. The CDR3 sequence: CASSSPRSGASYEQYF. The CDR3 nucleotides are TGTGCCAGCAGCTCCCCGAGGAGCGGGGCTTCCTACGAGCAGTACTTC.

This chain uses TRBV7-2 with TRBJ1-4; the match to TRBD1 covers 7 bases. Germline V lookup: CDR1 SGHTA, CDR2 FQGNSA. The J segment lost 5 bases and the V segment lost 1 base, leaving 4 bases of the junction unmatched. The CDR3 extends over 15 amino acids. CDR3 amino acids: CASSLEGQFNEKLFF. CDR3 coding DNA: TGTGCCAGCAGCTTAGAGGGACAGTTCAATGAAAAACTGTTTTTT.

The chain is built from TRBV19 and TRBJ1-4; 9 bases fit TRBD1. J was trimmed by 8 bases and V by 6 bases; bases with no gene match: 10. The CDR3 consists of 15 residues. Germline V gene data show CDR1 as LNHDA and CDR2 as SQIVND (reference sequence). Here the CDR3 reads CASSVGTGPLEKLFF. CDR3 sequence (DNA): TGTGCCAGTAGCGTCGGGACAGGGCCCCTCGAAAAACTGTTTTTT.

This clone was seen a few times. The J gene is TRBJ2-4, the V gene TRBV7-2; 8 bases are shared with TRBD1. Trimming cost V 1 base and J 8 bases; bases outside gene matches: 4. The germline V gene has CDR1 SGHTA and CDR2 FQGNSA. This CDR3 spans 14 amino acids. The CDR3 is CASSLGKQGDIQYF. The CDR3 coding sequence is TGTGCCAGCAGCTTAGGGAAACAGGGGGACATTCAGTACTTC.

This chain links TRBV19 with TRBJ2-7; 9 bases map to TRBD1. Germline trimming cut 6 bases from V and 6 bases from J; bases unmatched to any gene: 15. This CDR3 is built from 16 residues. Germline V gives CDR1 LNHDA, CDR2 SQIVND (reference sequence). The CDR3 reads CASRFPETGGGGEQYF. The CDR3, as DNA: TGTGCCAGTAGATTCCCCGAGACAGGGGGGGGCGGCGAGCAGTACTTC.

CDR3 sequence (DNA): TGTGCCAGCAGCTCCCGGGGCGGGAAATCCGATACGCAGTATTTT. Translating gives CASSSRGGKSDTQYF. The chain employs TRBV7-8 and TRBJ2-3, with a weak D call TRBD2 (6 bases). The ends were cut back, 4 bases at V and 6 bases at J, with 17 bases in the middle. This CDR3 region has 15 residues. CDR1 is SGHVS, CDR2 FQNEAQ, per germline. The whole variable domain, filled in from reference TRBV7-8 and TRBJ2-3, reads GAGVSQSPRYKVAKRGQDVALRCDPISGHVSLFWYQQALGQGPEFLTYFQNEAQLDKSGLPSDRFFAERPEGSVSTLKIQRTQQEDSAVYLCASSSRGGKSDTQYFGPGTRLTVL.

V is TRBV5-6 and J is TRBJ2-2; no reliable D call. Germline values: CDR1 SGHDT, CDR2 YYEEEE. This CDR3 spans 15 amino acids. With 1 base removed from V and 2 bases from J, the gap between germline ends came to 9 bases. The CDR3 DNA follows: TGTGCCAGCAGCTTGCCTCAGGCCAACACCGGGGAGCTGTTTTTT. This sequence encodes CASSLPQANTGELFF.

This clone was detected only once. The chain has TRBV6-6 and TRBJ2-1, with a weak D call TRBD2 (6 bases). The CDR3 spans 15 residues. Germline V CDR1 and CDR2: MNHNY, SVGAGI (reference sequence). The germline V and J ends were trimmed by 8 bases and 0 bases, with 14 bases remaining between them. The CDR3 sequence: CASGSGLRSYNEQFF. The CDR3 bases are TGTGCCAGCGGCAGCGGGCTACGCTCCTACAATGAGCAGTTCTTC.

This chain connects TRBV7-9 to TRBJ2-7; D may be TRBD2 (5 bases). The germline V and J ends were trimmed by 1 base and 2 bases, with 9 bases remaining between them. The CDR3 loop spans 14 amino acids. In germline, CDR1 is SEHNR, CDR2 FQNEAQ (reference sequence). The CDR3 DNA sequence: TGTGCCAGCAGCTTAGACAGACTAACCTACGAGCAGTACTTC. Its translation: CASSLDRLTYEQYF.

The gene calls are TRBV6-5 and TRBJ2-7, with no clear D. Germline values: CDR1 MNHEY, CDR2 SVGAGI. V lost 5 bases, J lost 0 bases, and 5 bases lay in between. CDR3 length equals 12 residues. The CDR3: CASSPSSYEQYF. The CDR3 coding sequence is TGTGCCAGCAGTCCTAGCTCCTACGAGCAGTACTTC.

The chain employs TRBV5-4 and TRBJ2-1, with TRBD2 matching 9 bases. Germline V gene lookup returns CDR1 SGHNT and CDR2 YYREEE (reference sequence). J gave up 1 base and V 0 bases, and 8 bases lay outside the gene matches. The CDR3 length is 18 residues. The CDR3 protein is CASSLGCSLAGSYNEQFF. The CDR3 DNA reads TGTGCCAGCAGCTTGGGATGTTCGCTAGCGGGGTCCTACAATGAGCAGTTCTTC.

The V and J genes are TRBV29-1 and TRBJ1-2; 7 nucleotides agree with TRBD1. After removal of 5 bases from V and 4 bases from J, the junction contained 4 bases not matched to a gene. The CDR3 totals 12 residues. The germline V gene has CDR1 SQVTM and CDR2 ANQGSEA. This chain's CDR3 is CSVQRGRYGYTF. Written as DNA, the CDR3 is TGCAGCGTTCAGAGGGGGCGCTATGGCTACACCTTC.

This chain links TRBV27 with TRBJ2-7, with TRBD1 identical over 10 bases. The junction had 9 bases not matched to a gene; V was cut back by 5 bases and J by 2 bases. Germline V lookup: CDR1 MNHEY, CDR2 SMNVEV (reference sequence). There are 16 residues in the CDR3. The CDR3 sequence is CASSLRRTGGAYEQYF. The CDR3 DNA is TGTGCCAGCAGTCTCCGCCGGACAGGGGGTGCCTACGAGCAGTACTTC.

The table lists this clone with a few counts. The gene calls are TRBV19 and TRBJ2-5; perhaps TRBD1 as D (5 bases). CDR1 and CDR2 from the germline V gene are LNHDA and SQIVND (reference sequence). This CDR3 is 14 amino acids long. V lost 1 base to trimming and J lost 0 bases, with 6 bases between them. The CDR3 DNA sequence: TGTGCCAGTAGTATAGGGGGCTACCAAGAGACCCAGTACTTC. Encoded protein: CASSIGGYQETQYF. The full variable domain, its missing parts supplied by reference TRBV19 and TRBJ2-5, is DGGITQSPKYLFRKEGQNVTLSCEQNLNHDAMYWYRQDPGQGLRLIYYSQIVNDFQKGDIAEGYSVSREKKESFPLTVTSAQKNPTAFYLCASSIGGYQETQYFGPGTRLLVL.

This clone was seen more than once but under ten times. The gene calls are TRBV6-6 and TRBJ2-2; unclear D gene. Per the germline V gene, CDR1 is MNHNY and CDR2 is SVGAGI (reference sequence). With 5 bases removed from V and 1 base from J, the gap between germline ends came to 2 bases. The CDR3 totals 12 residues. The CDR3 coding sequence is TGTGCCAGCAGTCAGAACACCGGGGAGCTGTTTTTT. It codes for CASSQNTGELFF.

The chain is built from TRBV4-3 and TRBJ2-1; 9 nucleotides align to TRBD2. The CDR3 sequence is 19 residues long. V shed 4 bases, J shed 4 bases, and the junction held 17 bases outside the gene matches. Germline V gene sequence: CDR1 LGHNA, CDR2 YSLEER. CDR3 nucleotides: TGCGCCAGCAGCCCAGCGGTGGGGGGGGCTAGCGGGACTTACAATGAGCAGTTCTTC. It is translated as CASSPAVGGASGTYNEQFF.

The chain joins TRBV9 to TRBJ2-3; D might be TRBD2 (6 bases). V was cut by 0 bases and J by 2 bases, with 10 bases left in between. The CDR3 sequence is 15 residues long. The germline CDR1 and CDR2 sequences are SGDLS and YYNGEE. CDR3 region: CASSVGLADTDTQYF. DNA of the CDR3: TGTGCCAGCAGCGTAGGGTTAGCGGACACAGATACGCAGTATTTT.

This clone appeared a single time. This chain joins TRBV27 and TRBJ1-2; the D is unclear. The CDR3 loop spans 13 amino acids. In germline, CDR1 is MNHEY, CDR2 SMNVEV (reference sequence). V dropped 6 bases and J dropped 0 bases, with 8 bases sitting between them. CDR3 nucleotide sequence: TGTGCCAGCAGCCACGGTCCTAACTATGGCTACACCTTC. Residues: CASSHGPNYGYTF.

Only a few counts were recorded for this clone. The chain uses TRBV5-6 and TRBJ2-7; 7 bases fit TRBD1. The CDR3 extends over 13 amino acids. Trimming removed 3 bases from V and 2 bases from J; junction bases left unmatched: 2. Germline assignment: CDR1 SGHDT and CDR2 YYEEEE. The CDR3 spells CASSSGQTYEQYF. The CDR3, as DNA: TGTGCCAGCAGCTCGGGACAGACCTACGAGCAGTACTTC.

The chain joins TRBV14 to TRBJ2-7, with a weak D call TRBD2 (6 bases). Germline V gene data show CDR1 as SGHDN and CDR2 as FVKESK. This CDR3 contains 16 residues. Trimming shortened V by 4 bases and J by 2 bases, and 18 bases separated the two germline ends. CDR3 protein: CASSPPVGSEAYEQYF. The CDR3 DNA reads TGTGCCAGCAGCCCCCCGGTCGGGAGTGAAGCCTACGAGCAGTACTTC.

CDR3 bases: TGTGCCAGCAGCGTAGCAGGGGACCAAGAGACCCAGTACTTC. Translation gives CASSVAGDQETQYF. The genes are TRBV9 and TRBJ2-5, with D perhaps TRBD1 (6 bases). CDR1 is SGDLS and CDR2 is YYNGEE in the germline V gene. V lost 0 bases to trimming and J lost 0 bases, with 6 bases between them. CDR3 length equals 14 residues.

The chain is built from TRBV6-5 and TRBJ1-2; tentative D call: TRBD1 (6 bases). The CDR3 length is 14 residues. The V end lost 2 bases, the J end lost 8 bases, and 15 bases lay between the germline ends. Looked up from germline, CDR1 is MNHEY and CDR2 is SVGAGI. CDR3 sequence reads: CASSYRQGPVGYTF. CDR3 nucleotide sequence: TGTGCCAGCAGTTACCGCCAGGGGCCGGTCGGCTACACCTTC.

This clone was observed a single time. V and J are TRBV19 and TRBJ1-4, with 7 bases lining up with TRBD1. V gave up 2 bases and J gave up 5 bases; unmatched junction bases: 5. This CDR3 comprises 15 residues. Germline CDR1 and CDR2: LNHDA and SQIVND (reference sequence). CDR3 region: CASSIRTGPNEKLFF. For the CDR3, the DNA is TGTGCCAGTAGTATACGGACAGGACCCAATGAAAAACTGTTTTTT.